These 10 T cell receptor beta chains were all obtained from the same sample, sequenced in a study of CD8+ T cells in alopecia areata. cDNA prepared by RNA extraction and subsequent reverse transcription served as the template for sequencing. Libraries were prepared by immunoSEQ multiplex PCR; TCRdb keeps only in-frame clonotypes and omits some of them. Here the sample spans 150,000 or so clones, 80% to 90% being singletons. The sequencing here drew on CD8+ T cells sorted from blood, taken at week 0. Receptors originate from a human donor with alopecia areata.

The chain couples TRBV5-4 to TRBJ1-1, with unresolved D. The CDR3 has 11 residues. The V gene lost 1 base and the J gene lost 11 bases, with 9 bases spanning the gap. Germline CDR1 is SGHNT and CDR2 is YYREEE (reference sequence). This chain's CDR3 is CASSLSGRAFF. The CDR3 DNA reads as TGTGCCAGCAGCTTGAGCGGTCGGGCTTTCTTT.

Comments on this clone: At one end, the junction sequence differs from germline, possibly due to a read error. Other DNA sequences within the sample encode an identical CDR3. The chain has TRBV9 and TRBJ1-2, with a tentative D call TRBD1 (5 bases). The germline CDR1 and CDR2 sequences are SGDLS and YYNGEE. The CDR3 has 15 amino acids. The CDR3 DNA reads TGTGCCAGCAGCGTAGGAACAGGTCTTGGCTATGGTTACACCTTC. It is translated as CASSVGTGLGYGYTF.

V usage is TRBV7-9 and J usage is TRBJ1-2, with D hard to call. The germline V and J ends were trimmed by 1 base and 4 bases, with 10 bases remaining between them. The CDR3 runs 14 residues. In germline, CDR1 is SEHNR, CDR2 FQNEAQ (reference sequence). The DNA of the CDR3 is TGTGCCAGCAGCTTAGGAAGCGGTGGCTATGGCTACACCTTC. This translates into CASSLGSGGYGYTF.

The chain employs TRBV5-1 and TRBJ2-3; D is undetermined. The CDR3 loop spans 12 amino acids. With 5 bases removed from V and 2 bases from J, the gap between germline ends came to 6 bases. Per the germline V gene, CDR1 is SGHRS and CDR2 is YFSETQ. CDR3 nucleotide sequence: TGCGCCAGCAGTTTTGACACAGATACGCAGTATTTT. Its translation is CASSFDTDTQYF.

This clone was detected only once. The chain couples TRBV4-2 to TRBJ2-7, with TRBD2 identical over 13 bases. Germline-derived CDR1 and CDR2 are LGHNA and YNFKEQ. This CDR3 has 18 residues. V was clipped by 0 bases and J by 1 base; unmatched bases: 6. CDR3 residues: CASSQDPGLAGQSYEQYF. The CDR3 nucleotides are TGTGCCAGCAGCCAAGACCCGGGACTAGCGGGGCAATCCTACGAGCAGTACTTC.

The CDR3 DNA follows: TGTGCCAGCAGCTCCGGTGGACGACTGGGCGAGCAGTACTTC. This translates into CASSSGGRLGEQYF. The chain carries TRBV7-2 and TRBJ2-7; D remains unclear. The V gene's germline CDR1 is SGHTA and CDR2 FQGNSA. V dropped 4 bases and J dropped 6 bases, with 16 bases sitting between them. CDR3 length: 14 amino acids.

This clone appeared a single time. The rearrangement uses TRBV2 and TRBJ2-7; D is unclear. The V end was cut by 0 bases, the J end by 4 bases, with 13 bases between. Looked up from germline, CDR1 is SNHLY and CDR2 is FYNNEI. CDR3 length: 15 amino acids. Written as DNA, the CDR3 is TGTGCCAGCAGTGAAGCGCTTCCGAACCCGTACGAGCAGTACTTC. This sequence encodes CASSEALPNPYEQYF.

The V call is TRBV9, the J call TRBJ2-7, with D perhaps TRBD1 (6 bases). CDR1 SGDLS and CDR2 YYNGEE come from the germline V gene. Trimming pared 4 bases from V and 6 bases from J, leaving 17 bases between. This CDR3 is built from 14 residues. This CDR3 reads CASSFSGTYGEQYF. CDR3 bases: TGTGCCAGCAGCTTTTCCGGGACATATGGCGAGCAGTACTTC.

This clone was seen more than once but under ten times. The chain joins TRBV15 to TRBJ1-5, with D maybe TRBD1 (5 bases). CDR3 length: 15 residues. V was shortened by 0 bases and J by 1 base, with 7 bases between the two germline ends. Germline V CDR1 and CDR2: LNHNV, YYDKDF (reference sequence). This CDR3 is CATSRDWGSNQPQHF. CDR3 bases: TGTGCCACCAGCAGAGATTGGGGGAGCAATCAGCCCCAGCATTTT. The full variable domain, completed using reference TRBV15 and TRBJ1-5, is DAMVIQNPRYQVTQFGKPVTLSCSQTLNHNVMYWYQQKSSQAPKLLFHYYDKDFNNEADTPDNFQSRRPNTSFCFLDIRSPGLGDTAMYLCATSRDWGSNQPQHFGDGTRLSIL.

Relative to its sample, this clone is medium-sized (0.01 to 0.1%). This sample also contains other DNA sequences that code for the same CDR3. This sequence joins TRBV6-1 and TRBJ2-3; 14 bases line up with TRBD2. The V segment lost 4 bases and the J segment 4 bases; nucleotides outside the gene matches: 1. In germline, CDR1 is MNHNS, CDR2 SASEGT. The CDR3 extends over 15 amino acids. CDR3 DNA sequence: TGTGCCAGCAGTGGACTAGCGGGAGGGCCAGATACGCAGTATTTT. Translating it yields CASSGLAGGPDTQYF.